A single sample gave rise to the 20 T cell receptor beta chains below, sequenced in a study of blood T cells in healthy people across ages (dated by TCRdb to the mid-2010s). The method was 5' RACE. A second PCR of about 6 to 12 cycles was run with a J-beta primer mix and a sample-barcoded 5' primer. TCRdb handled the public reads itself, with Q25 trimming in fastp and clone calling in MiXCR, and kept productive beta chains. Each entry merges the rows of one CDR3 protein and shows their most common DNA and genes. The sample table lists 1.8 million or so distinct CDR3 sequences, more than 35% of them with a count of one. The ten biggest clones cover under 25% of the sample. The sequenced sample consisted of blood. The receptors were gathered from a human donor in good health.

This chain links TRBV28 with TRBJ1-1; D possibly corresponds to TRBD1 (5 bases). The CDR3 runs 15 residues. Germline CDR1 and CDR2: MDHEN and SYDVKM. Trimming removed 6 bases at V and 3 bases at J, with 17 bases between. Here the CDR3 DNA reads TGTGCCAGCAGCCCTGGGGACCGTGAACACACTGAAGCTTTCTTT. It is translated as CASSPGDREHTEAFF.

The rearrangement joins TRBV7-2 to TRBJ2-7; D might be TRBD1 (5 bases). The CDR3 has 15 residues. The ends were cut back, 4 bases at V and 2 bases at J, with 15 bases in the middle. Germline CDR1 SGHTA, CDR2 FQGNSA. The chain's CDR3 is CASSSNRKGAYEQYF. CDR3 sequence (DNA): TGTGCCAGCAGCTCTAATCGTAAAGGGGCCTACGAGCAGTACTTC.

A few counts support this clonotype. A much larger clone differs by one base, so this may be a read error. J is TRBJ2-2 and V is TRBV4-3; D possibly matches TRBD1 or TRBD2 (5 bases each). The CDR3 has 15 residues. CDR1 and CDR2 from the germline V gene are LGHNA and YSLEER. The V end was cut by 3 bases, the J end by 1 base, with 9 bases between. The CDR3 sequence is CASSHRDQNTGELFF. The DNA of the CDR3 is TGCGCCAGCAGCCATCGGGACCAGAACACCGGGGAGCTGTTTTTT.

Note on this clonotype: The germline gene is not matched at one end of the junction; a read error may be the cause. The chain employs TRBV20-1 and TRBJ1-3; D might be TRBD1 (6 bases). The germline V gene encodes CDR1 DFQATT and CDR2 SNEGSKA (reference sequence). This CDR3 has 15 amino acids. CDR3 in amino acids: CCARGGPHLGNTIYF. In DNA, the CDR3 is TGCTGTGCTAGAGGGGGGCCGCACTTGGGAAACACCATATATTTT.

The chain uses TRBV7-8 and TRBJ2-3, with D unresolved. V lost 5 bases to trimming and J lost 6 bases, with 9 bases between them. Germline V gene data show CDR1 as SGHVS and CDR2 as FQNEAQ. The CDR3 loop spans 12 amino acids. CDR3 protein: CASSPWWDTQYF. In DNA form, the CDR3 reads TGTGCCAGCAGCCCATGGTGGGATACGCAGTATTTT.

The sample holds one count of this clonotype. This sequence may be a read error, since a much larger clone differs from it by one base. The rearrangement uses TRBV7-2 and TRBJ2-5; D tentatively reads TRBD1 or TRBD2 (6 bases each). Germline-derived CDR1 and CDR2 are SGHTA and FQGNSA. V was cut by 8 bases and J by 5 bases, with 18 bases left in between. CDR3 length: 14 residues. The CDR3 is CASGLLGGRETQYF. The CDR3 DNA is TGTGCCAGCGGTTTACTCGGGGGCAGGGAGACCCAGTACTTC.

This clonotype was recorded many times. The V and J genes are TRBV4-2 and TRBJ2-7; no definite D call. The V end was cut by 1 base, the J end by 2 bases, with 15 bases between. The CDR3 runs to 16 residues. Germline CDR1 is LGHNA and CDR2 is YNFKEQ. The CDR3 coding sequence is TGTGCCAGCAGCCAAGTAGGCCGGATACTCCCCTACGAGCAGTACTTC. Residues: CASSQVGRILPYEQYF.

V is TRBV11-2 and J is TRBJ2-7; the match to TRBD1 covers 7 bases. Germline V CDR1 and CDR2: SGHAT, FQNNGV. The trim removed 5 bases at V and 4 bases at J, leaving 11 bases unmatched. This CDR3 comprises 15 residues. In nucleotides, the CDR3 is TGTGCCAGCAGCCTCAACAGGGGCGAAGGTTACGAGCAGTACTTC. Translation gives CASSLNRGEGYEQYF.

This chain joins TRBV10-3 and TRBJ2-7, with D unresolved. CDR1 is ENHRY, CDR2 SYGVKD, per germline. V was shortened by 2 bases and J by 3 bases, with 8 bases between the two germline ends. The CDR3 extends over 13 amino acids. In DNA, the CDR3 is TGTGCCATCAGTGAGAAGGCAGACTACGAGCAGTACTTC. Protein product: CAISEKADYEQYF.

This clonotype occurred a few times. The CDR3 sequence is CASSYSMVAGGDEQFF. The DNA of the CDR3 is TGTGCCAGCAGTTACTCGATGGTGGCGGGGGGTGATGAGCAGTTCTTC. The chain joins TRBV6-6 to TRBJ2-1; 8 bases agree with TRBD2. V lost 0 bases, J lost 8 bases, and 9 bases stayed unmatched. Per germline, CDR1 MNHNY and CDR2 SVGAGI (reference sequence). The CDR3 length is 16 residues.

The J gene is TRBJ2-4, the V gene TRBV6-2 or TRBV6-3; D gene uncertain. The better agreement between TRBJ2-7 and the DNA end casts doubt on the J call. The germline CDR1 and CDR2 sequences are MNHEY and SVGEGT. The length of the CDR3 is 14 residues. The CDR3 nucleotides read TGTGCCAGCAGTTACTCGCGCTCCTTCTCCGAGCAGTACTTC. It is translated as CASSYSRSFSEQYF.

V and J are TRBV5-1 and TRBJ1-5; D is undetermined. The CDR3 is 14 residues long. V shed 0 bases and J shed 8 bases, with 12 bases lying between them. Per germline, CDR1 SGHRS and CDR2 YFSETQ. The CDR3 DNA reads as TGCGCCAGCAGCTTGGGGCCGACTACAGAGCCCCAGCATTTT. This gives the protein CASSLGPTTEPQHF.

The chain has TRBV9 and TRBJ2-5; D is unresolved. Germline assignment: CDR1 SGDLS and CDR2 YYNGEE. The V end was cut by 8 bases, the J end by 3 bases, with 17 bases between. This CDR3 contains 14 residues. The CDR3 is CASRRTETEETQYF. The CDR3 coding sequence is TGTGCCAGTCGAAGGACGGAAACCGAAGAGACCCAGTACTTC.

The V gene is TRBV15, the J gene TRBJ1-2, with D perhaps TRBD1 (6 bases). This CDR3 has 14 amino acids. Germline V gene sequence: CDR1 LNHNV, CDR2 YYDKDF (reference sequence). Trimming pared 6 bases from V and 6 bases from J, leaving 17 bases between. The DNA for the CDR3 is TGTGCCACCAGGCGTGAACAGCAGGGGAATGGCTACACCTTC. Translated, it gives CATRREQQGNGYTF.

This clonotype was seen a few times. The gene calls are TRBV5-1 and TRBJ2-1, with a possible D match to TRBD2 (6 bases). Germline V gene lookup returns CDR1 SGHRS and CDR2 YFSETQ. Trimming took 4 bases from V and 11 from J, leaving 10 bases between them. The CDR3 is 11 amino acids. CDR3 residues: CASSRGLKQFF. The CDR3 region has the DNA TGCGCCAGCAGCCGGGGACTTAAGCAGTTCTTC.

V gene TRBV5-6 combines with J gene TRBJ1-1; possible D gene TRBD1, 5 bases. V shed 2 bases and J shed 5 bases, with 13 bases lying between them. Germline V gene lookup returns CDR1 SGHDT and CDR2 YYEEEE. This CDR3 comprises 14 residues. As DNA, the CDR3 is TGTGCCAGCAGCTTCTACGGGACGGCTACTGAAGCTTTCTTT. It translates to CASSFYGTATEAFF.

This clonotype was counted a few times. This rearrangement joins TRBV10-3 to TRBJ2-3; 7 bases line up with TRBD1. Germline trimming cut 7 bases from V and 0 bases from J; bases unmatched to any gene: 4. This CDR3 has 14 amino acids. CDR1 ENHRY and CDR2 SYGVKD come from the germline V gene. CDR3 sequence reads: CAITSGQSTDTQYF. The DNA of the CDR3 is TGTGCCATCACTTCGGGACAGAGCACAGATACGCAGTATTTT.

J is TRBJ2-3 and V is TRBV25-1, with D unclear. Germline CDR1 is MGHDK and CDR2 is SYGVNS. V lost 6 bases and J lost 2, with 18 bases in between. The CDR3 is 16 residues long. The CDR3 DNA reads TGTGCCAGCAGCCCCTTTGGGCTAACACACACAGATACGCAGTATTTT. Amino acid sequence: CASSPFGLTHTDTQYF. The whole variable domain, remainder taken from reference TRBV25-1 and TRBJ2-3, is EADIYQTPRYLVIGTGKKITLECSQTMGHDKMYWYQQDPGMELHLIHYSYGVNSTEKGDLSSESTVSRIRTEHFPLTLESARPSHTSQYLCASSPFGLTHTDTQYFGPGTRLTVL.

This clonotype was picked up a small number of times. Because the CDR3's place on the DNA is in doubt, the DNA is left out and the CDR3 is given as listed by TCRdb. This chain links TRBV29-1 with TRBJ2-2; TRBD1 is the table's D call, not checked against the DNA. The CDR3 is 13 amino acids in total, end residues counted. Germline V gene lookup returns CDR1 SQVTM and CDR2 ANQGSEA. The CDR3 spells CSVLRAGTGELFF.

This clonotype occurred a few times. The rearrangement uses TRBV6-2 or TRBV6-3 and TRBJ2-5, with 7 positions matching TRBD1. The trim removed 0 bases at V and 4 bases at J, leaving 8 bases unmatched. There are 16 residues in the CDR3. Germline V gene data show CDR1 as MNHEY and CDR2 as SVGEGT. CDR3 protein: CASSYSIGTARETQYF. In DNA form, the CDR3 reads TGTGCCAGCAGTTACTCGATTGGGACAGCGAGAGAGACCCAGTACTTC.